A selection of T cell receptor beta chains follows, all from one sample in a study of response to subunit inactivated influenza vaccine. One entry per CDR3 protein, called by TCRdb with MiXCR from the RT-PCR reads. The table shows a few hundred thousand distinct CDR3 sequences, with about 11% occurring only once. These data also formed part of another study, on T cells expressing NK-cell markers.

This specimen consisted of PBMCs from blood, obtained on the day of vaccination. The receptors here all came from a man aged 50 or older who received an inactivated influenza vaccine. Both conserved end residues are part of each CDR3. Fields, in order: J gene, clone size, V gene, D gene, CDR3 DNA, CDR3 protein. The D gene is left open where the match is weak. Size tells how often a clone was seen (once, few, many) or the class of an expanded clone, and some rows leave it out.

>TRBJ2-3|.|TRBV4-3|TRBD2
TGCGCCAGCAGCCAGGGTGGGACTAGCGGGGGCCGGTACACAGATACGCAGTATTTT
CASSQGGTSGGRYTDTQYF
>TRBJ2-3|few|TRBV6-2/TRBV6-3|.
TGTGCCAGCAGTCAGCTCCCAGGTGGCACAGATACGCAGTATTTT
CASSQLPGGTDTQYF
>TRBJ2-3|.|TRBV2|.
TGTGCCACCCGGCCAAGCACCAGAGATACGCAGTATTTT
CATRPSTRDTQYF
>TRBJ2-1|few|TRBV18|.
TGTGCCAGCTCACCACCCCGGAGTAGCTCCTACAATGAGCAGTTCTTC
CASSPPRSSSYNEQFF
>TRBJ2-4|few|TRBV7-9|.
TGTGCCAGCAGCTTGCGTAGCGTCGGAGCCAAAAACATTCAGTACTTC
CASSLRSVGAKNIQYF
>TRBJ2-1|.|TRBV6-5|TRBD2
TGTGCCAGCAGTTATTCAAGCGGGGGGACGTATAGTGAGCAGTTCTTC
CASSYSSGGTYSEQFF
>TRBJ2-2|few|TRBV11-2|.
TGTGCCAGCCAGTCCCGACAAAACACCGGGGAGCTGTTTTTT
CASQSRQNTGELFF
>TRBJ2-7|.|TRBV6-1|.
TGTGCCAGCACGACAAGGGTGATCGAGCAGTACTTC
CASTTRVIEQYF
>TRBJ2-1|once|TRBV3-1|.
TGTGCCAGCGGAATAGGAGGGGCAAACAATGAGCAGTTCTTC
CASGIGGANNEQFF
>TRBJ2-1|few|TRBV7-9|TRBD1
TGTGCCAGCAGCTCCCGGGACAGGGTCTCCTACAATGAGCAGTTCTTC
CASSSRDRVSYNEQFF
>TRBJ2-3|few|TRBV15|TRBD1
TGTGCCACCAGCACACCCACCGGGACAGGGTACACAGATACGCAGTATTTT
CATSTPTGTGYTDTQYF
>TRBJ2-3|few|TRBV27|TRBD2
TGTGCCAGCAGAATTAGCGGGAGGGGCACAGATACGCAGTATTTT
CASRISGRGTDTQYF
>TRBJ1-2|many|TRBV30|.
TGTGCCTGGAGCCCGAGGACAGTTTCCTATGGCTACACCTTC
CAWSPRTVSYGYTF
>TRBJ2-5|.|TRBV7-2|.
TGTGCCAGCAGCAGCCAAGGGGAGGAGACCCAGTACTTC
CASSSQGEETQYF
>TRBJ2-6|.|TRBV7-2|.
TGTGCCAGCAGCTTAGCTCCCTTCTCTGGGGCCAACGTCCTGACTTTC
CASSLAPFSGANVLTF
>TRBJ1-1|many|TRBV28|.
TGTGCCAGCAGTTTTAGACCCTCGGCGTACAGTAGGGCTTTCTTT
CASSFRPSAYSRAFF
>TRBJ2-7|few|TRBV6-2/TRBV6-3|.
TGTGCCAGCAGCCGACTGGGCTACGAGCAGTACTTC
CASSRLGYEQYF
>TRBJ2-6|.|TRBV7-9|.
TGTGCCAGCACCCGTGGACGTTCGGTTGTTGGGGCCAACGTCCTGACTTTC
CASTRGRSVVGANVLTF
>TRBJ2-2|.|TRBV6-1|TRBD2
TGTGCCAGCAGCATGACTAGCGGCCCTCCGAATGGGGAGCTGTTTTTT
CASSMTSGPPNGELFF
>TRBJ1-2|.|TRBV7-9|.
TGTGCCAGCAGCGAGGGCCGGGACTATGGCTACACCTTC
CASSEGRDYGYTF
>TRBJ2-7|few|TRBV6-2/TRBV6-3|.
TGTGCCAGCAGTTACCGTGGAAAGTGGGAGCAGTACTTC
CASSYRGKWEQYF
>TRBJ2-2|.|TRBV10-3|.
TGTGCCATCAGTGGGGGTCCGGCAGAGAACACCGGGGAGCTGTTTTTT
CAISGGPAENTGELFF
>TRBJ2-2|.|TRBV6-2/TRBV6-3|.
TGTGCCAGCAGTTATCCGCAGGGAGTCGACACCGGGGAGCTGTTTTTT
CASSYPQGVDTGELFF
>TRBJ2-4|.|TRBV20-1|.
TGCAGTGCTAGAGCAACCAGGGTAGCCAAAAACATTCAGTACTTC
CSARATRVAKNIQYF
>TRBJ2-7|.|TRBV6-1|TRBD1
TGTGCCAGCAGTGAACCGGGACAGGGGTGGAACGAGCAGTACTTC
CASSEPGQGWNEQYF
>TRBJ2-7|.|TRBV28|TRBD1
TGTGCCAGCACCCCGGGACAGGGGCGGGCCTACGAGCAGTACTTC
CASTPGQGRAYEQYF
>TRBJ1-6|few|TRBV6-2/TRBV6-3|TRBD1
TGTGCCAGCAGTTTCACCGGGACAGGAACCCCGGGCCTCCACTTT
CASSFTGTGTPGLHF
>TRBJ2-5|few|TRBV9|.
TGTGCCAGCAGCGCCCTAGCGTTGGGGGAGACCCAGTACTTC
CASSALALGETQYF
>TRBJ2-1|.|TRBV19|TRBD2
TGTGCCGTCCGACTAGCGGGGAGTGATGAGCAGTTCTTC
CAVRLAGSDEQFF
>TRBJ2-3|.|TRBV4-2|TRBD2
TGTGCCAGCAGCGGACGGGGGGGCCTCGGAGCAGATACGCAGTATTTT
CASSGRGGLGADTQYF
>TRBJ2-5|.|TRBV20-1|.
TGCAGTGCTCTGGGGGACACTCAAGAGACCCAGTACTTC
CSALGDTQETQYF
>TRBJ2-1|few|TRBV10-3|TRBD1
TGTGCCATCAGTGATCCCGGACAGGGGAAGTTCTTC
CAISDPGQGKFF
>TRBJ2-1|many|TRBV28|TRBD1
TGTGCCAGCCGGGCTAGACAGGGAGCCTACAATGAGCAGTTCTTC
CASRARQGAYNEQFF
>TRBJ1-1|many|TRBV5-1|.
TGCGCCAGCAGCTTGGCCAGGGTCGGGAACGAAGCTTTCTTT
CASSLARVGNEAFF
>TRBJ2-2|.|TRBV2|.
TGTGCCAGCAGTGAAACTAGCCCCCTAAACACCGGGGAGCTGTTTTTT
CASSETSPLNTGELFF
>TRBJ1-2|.|TRBV20-1|.
TGCAGTGCTACCCGGCGGGGACGGGATGGCTACACCTTC
CSATRRGRDGYTF
>TRBJ2-1|.|TRBV14|TRBD2
TGTGCCAGCAGCCCCGGAATGGGTCTAGCGGGTCATGAGCAGTTCTTC
CASSPGMGLAGHEQFF
>TRBJ1-3|few|TRBV15|.
TGTGCCACCAGCAGAGAGACGACTTTCTCTGGAAACACCATATATTTT
CATSRETTFSGNTIYF
>TRBJ1-3|.|TRBV7-8|TRBD1
TGTGCCAGCAGCTTTACAGGGGACTCTGGAAACACCATATATTTT
CASSFTGDSGNTIYF
>TRBJ1-1|.|TRBV6-1|.
TGTGCCAGCAGAAAGATGAAAAACACTGAAGCTTTCTTT
CASRKMKNTEAFF